These 32 T cell receptor beta chains came from one sample sequenced in a study of shared clonotypes between healthy human individuals. Data came from immunoSEQ multiplex PCR; TCRdb stores just in-frame clones and leaves some out. The sample shows approximately 320,000 clones, 87% of them seen only once. Specimen: memory CD8+ T cells sorted from blood. The subset denotes: CD45RO+ cells pooled with CCR7-negative TemRA cells. These receptors originate from a man between 18 and 35 years old in good health.

This chain links TRBV7-9 with TRBJ2-7, with TRBD2 as a possible D gene (5 bases). V shed 1 base and J shed 4 bases, with 14 bases lying between them. Germline lookup yields CDR1 SEHNR and CDR2 FQNEAQ (reference sequence). The CDR3 length is 15 residues. CDR3 amino acids: CASSLGEDSRYEQYF. CDR3 bases: TGTGCCAGCAGCTTAGGAGAGGACTCAAGGTACGAGCAGTACTTC.

V gene TRBV7-9 combines with J gene TRBJ2-3; 11 bases fit TRBD2. J lost 5 bases, V lost 6 bases, and 7 bases had no gene match. There are 15 residues in the CDR3. Germline V gives CDR1 SEHNR, CDR2 FQNEAQ (reference sequence). The chain's CDR3 is CASRVGLAAGDTQYF. CDR3 coding DNA: TGTGCCAGCAGAGTGGGACTAGCGGCAGGAGATACGCAGTATTTT. Drawing the rest from reference TRBV7-9 and TRBJ2-3, the complete variable domain is DTGVSQNPRHKITKRGQNVTFRCDPISEHNRLYWYRQTLGQGPEFLTYFQNEAQLEKSRLLSDRFSAERPKGSFSTLEIQRTEQGDSAMYLCASRVGLAAGDTQYFGPGTRLTVL.

This clone has a single count. The chain uses TRBV6-1 and TRBJ2-3; D is possibly TRBD1 (6 bases). The CDR3 sequence is 14 residues long. From germline, CDR1 is MNHNS and CDR2 SASEGT. Trimming took off 0 bases at V and 6 bases at J, with 10 bases between the two ends. CDR3: CASSEAAGVDTQYF. The CDR3 DNA sequence: TGTGCCAGCAGTGAAGCGGCAGGGGTCGATACGCAGTATTTT.

V and J are TRBV13 and TRBJ1-4; 9 positions match TRBD1. CDR3 length: 18 amino acids. Germline V gene sequence: CDR1 PRHDT, CDR2 FYEKMQ (reference sequence). The V and J ends lost 0 bases and 0 bases, in that order; junction bases with no gene match: 5. The CDR3 DNA sequence: TGTGCCAGCAGCTTAGGGACGGGACAGGGAGCAACTAATGAAAAACTGTTTTTT. Encoded protein: CASSLGTGQGATNEKLFF.

V and J are TRBV4-1 and TRBJ1-2, with no clear D. Germline CDR1 reads MGHRA; CDR2 reads YSYEKL. V lost 1 base, J lost 1 base, and 7 bases lay in between. This CDR3 is 14 amino acids long. The CDR3 is CASSQGSVNYGYTF. The CDR3, as DNA: TGCGCCAGCAGCCAAGGAAGCGTTAACTATGGCTACACCTTC.

In its sample, this clone was seen once. The CDR3 spells CAWSSASSHTDTQYF. The CDR3 DNA follows: TGTGCCTGGAGTTCGGCTAGCTCCCACACAGATACGCAGTATTTT. The rearrangement uses TRBV30 and TRBJ2-3; a possible D gene is TRBD2 (5 bases). V was clipped by 2 bases and J by 2 bases, with 14 bases between them. CDR3 length: 15 residues. Germline CDR1 and CDR2: GTSNPN and SVGIG (reference sequence). The full variable domain, completed using reference TRBV30 and TRBJ2-3, is SQTIHQWPATLVQPVGSPLSLECTVEGTSNPNLYWYRQAAGRGLQLLFYSVGIGQISSEVPQNLSASRPQDRQFILSSKKLLLSDSGFYLCAWSSASSHTDTQYFGPGTRLTVL.

The genes are TRBV4-3 and TRBJ2-1, with TRBD1 as a possible D gene (7 bases). The CDR3 contains 17 residues. Germline-derived CDR1 and CDR2 are LGHNA and YSLEER. The V and J ends lost 0 bases and 0 bases respectively, with 12 bases between them. CDR3 nucleotides: TGCGCCAGCAGCCAAGATGGAGGGACAGACTCCTACAATGAGCAGTTCTTC. Its protein product is CASSQDGGTDSYNEQFF.

The chain is built from TRBV7-9 and TRBJ2-2, with 10 bases lining up with TRBD2. Unmatched junction bases numbered 7, after V lost 1 base and J lost 5 bases. Germline V CDR1 and CDR2: SEHNR, FQNEAQ (reference sequence). This CDR3 is 17 amino acids long. CDR3 residues: CASSLGLAGERTGELFF. The CDR3 DNA follows: TGTGCCAGCAGCTTAGGACTAGCGGGCGAACGAACCGGGGAGCTGTTTTTT.

The rearrangement uses TRBV6-5 and TRBJ2-5; 7 bases agree with TRBD2. CDR1 is MNHEY and CDR2 is SVGAGI in the germline V gene. The CDR3 loop spans 16 amino acids. V dropped 2 bases and J dropped 1; count of bases not matched to a gene: 7. The CDR3 loop reads CASSYIEGGPQETQYF. CDR3 DNA sequence: TGTGCCAGCAGTTACATTGAGGGAGGGCCCCAAGAGACCCAGTACTTC.

The rearrangement links TRBV6-1 to TRBJ2-7; D is ambiguous. This CDR3 is 14 amino acids long. Germline V gene lookup returns CDR1 MNHNS and CDR2 SASEGT. Deletions cut 7 bases from V and 1 base from J, with 14 bases between. The chain's CDR3 is CASTEVDTSYEQYF. In nucleotides, the CDR3 is TGTGCCAGCACTGAGGTTGATACATCCTACGAGCAGTACTTC.

The chain joins TRBV19 to TRBJ2-3, with TRBD2 matching over 7 bases. Germline V lookup: CDR1 LNHDA, CDR2 SQIVND (reference sequence). J was trimmed by 3 bases and V by 2 bases; bases with no gene match: 5. The CDR3 covers 15 residues. CDR3 in amino acids: CASSIRAGDTDTQYF. The CDR3 nucleotides read TGTGCCAGTAGTATAAGGGCGGGAGATACAGATACGCAGTATTTT. The variable domain in full, completed from reference TRBV19 and TRBJ2-3, reads DGGITQSPKYLFRKEGQNVTLSCEQNLNHDAMYWYRQDPGQGLRLIYYSQIVNDFQKGDIAEGYSVSREKKESFPLTVTSAQKNPTAFYLCASSIRAGDTDTQYFGPGTRLTVL.

This CDR3 reads CAWSGGLGGFF. CDR3 sequence (DNA): TGTGCCTGGAGTGGTGGGCTAGGAGGCTTCTTT. V gene TRBV30 combines with J gene TRBJ1-1, with D hard to call. CDR1 and CDR2 (germline): GTSNPN, SVGIG (reference sequence). CDR3 length: 11 amino acids. V dropped 1 base and J dropped 14 bases, with 14 bases sitting between them.

The chain is built from TRBV19 and TRBJ2-7, with 7 bases identical to TRBD2. This CDR3 contains 15 residues. Germline V lookup: CDR1 LNHDA, CDR2 SQIVND (reference sequence). The V gene end was trimmed by 3 bases and the J gene end by 0 bases; junction bases not matched to a gene: 5. CDR3: CASSISSGPSYEQYF. The CDR3 region has the DNA TGTGCCAGTAGTATCTCTAGCGGACCCTCCTACGAGCAGTACTTC.

V gene TRBV4-1 combines with J gene TRBJ2-1, with 7 bases matching TRBD2. The CDR3 has 15 amino acids. V lost 4 bases, J lost 0 bases, and 3 bases stayed unmatched. CDR1 MGHRA and CDR2 YSYEKL come from the germline V gene. CDR3 residues: CASSRGGSSYNEQFF. CDR3 bases: TGCGCCAGCAGCCGGGGGGGGAGCTCCTACAATGAGCAGTTCTTC.

This chain connects TRBV28 to TRBJ1-6; D not resolved. The germline gives CDR1 MDHEN, CDR2 SYDVKM. Trimming removed 4 bases from V and 0 bases from J, with 7 bases in between. The CDR3 totals 15 residues. The CDR3 region is CASSSVSSYNSPLHF. CDR3 bases: TGTGCCAGCAGTTCCGTGAGCTCCTATAATTCACCCCTCCACTTT.

The chain couples TRBV9 to TRBJ1-1; TRBD1 aligns across 8 bases. Germline values: CDR1 SGDLS, CDR2 YYNGEE. The length of the CDR3 is 13 residues. The V gene end was trimmed by 3 bases and the J gene end by 5 bases; junction bases not matched to a gene: 3. CDR3 protein: CASSAGGWTEAFF. CDR3 nucleotide sequence: TGTGCCAGCAGCGCAGGGGGCTGGACTGAAGCTTTCTTT.

The chain recombines TRBV6-1 with TRBJ2-7; D remains ambiguous. Germline CDR1 MNHNS, CDR2 SASEGT. V lost 1 base and J lost 3, with 7 bases in between. The CDR3 loop spans 13 amino acids. CDR3 in DNA: TGTGCCAGCAGTGAAGTACAGTTCTACGAGCAGTACTTC. As protein: CASSEVQFYEQYF.

This chain connects TRBV4-1 to TRBJ1-2, with 9 bases identical to TRBD1. Trimming at V came to 3 bases and at J to 1 base, leaving 6 bases not matched to a gene. Germline V gives CDR1 MGHRA, CDR2 YSYEKL. The CDR3 runs to 16 residues. The DNA of the CDR3 is TGCGCCAGCAGCCACTCCGGGACAGGGATTAACTATGGCTACACCTTC. As protein: CASSHSGTGINYGYTF.

CDR3 coding DNA: TGTGCCAGCAGCGTAGAGGGACTAGCGGGGGCAGATACGCAGTATTTT. Translation: CASSVEGLAGADTQYF. V and J are TRBV9 and TRBJ2-3; 14 nucleotides match TRBD2. The ends lost 0 bases at V and 4 bases at J; junction bases unmatched: 1. There are 16 residues in the CDR3. Germline V gene sequence: CDR1 SGDLS, CDR2 YYNGEE.

The chain recombines TRBV27 with TRBJ2-7; D perhaps matches TRBD1 (5 bases). The CDR3 has 14 amino acids. Germline CDR1 and CDR2: MNHEY and SMNVEV (reference sequence). V was clipped by 3 bases and J by 3 bases, with 12 bases between them. The CDR3 is CASSFLTDIYEQYF. The CDR3 nucleotides read TGTGCCAGCAGTTTCCTGACAGATATCTACGAGCAGTACTTC.

CDR3 sequence reads: CASSLNPGQGTRNYGYTF. The CDR3 bases are TGTGCCAGCAGCTTAAACCCGGGGCAGGGGACCCGTAACTATGGCTACACCTTC. V and J are TRBV11-2 and TRBJ1-2, with D tentatively TRBD1 (6 bases). The germline V gene encodes CDR1 SGHAT and CDR2 FQNNGV. The V and J ends lost 2 bases and 1 base respectively, with 20 bases between them. The CDR3 consists of 18 residues.

The chain recombines TRBV28 with TRBJ2-7; no clear D. The CDR3 consists of 13 residues. CDR1 is MDHEN and CDR2 is SYDVKM in the germline V gene. V was shortened by 2 bases and J by 5 bases, with 10 bases between the two germline ends. Here the CDR3 reads CASSLARVDEQYF. The CDR3 nucleotides read TGTGCCAGCAGTTTAGCCCGGGTCGACGAGCAGTACTTC.

The genes are TRBV5-6 and TRBJ1-1; no reliable D call. This CDR3 comprises 14 residues. The V end lost 5 bases, the J end lost 2 bases, and 13 bases lay between the germline ends. Germline loops: CDR1 SGHDT, CDR2 YYEEEE. The CDR3 DNA follows: TGTGCCAGCAGTCCTGACGATGGTAACACTGAAGCTTTCTTT. Its protein is CASSPDDGNTEAFF. Full variable domain (outside the CDR3, taken from reference TRBV5-6 and TRBJ1-1): DAGVTQSPTHLIKTRGQQVTLRCSPKSGHDTVSWYQQALGQGPQFIFQYYEEEERQRGNFPDRFSGHQFPNYSSELNVNALLLGDSALYLCASSPDDGNTEAFFGQGTRLTVV.

The chain carries TRBV4-1 and TRBJ2-7; TRBD1 agrees at 9 bases. The trim removed 5 bases at V and 0 bases at J, leaving 2 bases unmatched. CDR3 size: 14 residues. Germline CDR1 and CDR2: MGHRA and YSYEKL. The CDR3 DNA sequence: TGCGCCAGCAGCGCGGGACAGGGCTCCTACGAGCAGTACTTC. Encoded protein: CASSAGQGSYEQYF.

This sequence joins TRBV7-9 and TRBJ2-5; maybe TRBD1 (5 bases). CDR1 SEHNR and CDR2 FQNEAQ come from the germline V gene (reference sequence). V was cut by 2 bases and J by 9 bases, with 16 bases left in between. This CDR3 spans 14 amino acids. The CDR3 is CASSLLPGRSAQYF. For the CDR3, the DNA is TGTGCCAGCAGCTTACTCCCAGGGCGCTCGGCCCAGTACTTC. Variable domain in full (rest from reference TRBV7-9 and TRBJ2-5): DTGVSQNPRHKITKRGQNVTFRCDPISEHNRLYWYRQTLGQGPEFLTYFQNEAQLEKSRLLSDRFSAERPKGSFSTLEIQRTEQGDSAMYLCASSLLPGRSAQYFGPGTRLLVL.

The chain combines TRBV11-3 with TRBJ2-1; the D is unclear. Germline-derived CDR1 and CDR2 are SGHNT and YENEEA. Trimming left V 5 bases short and J 0 bases short, with 8 bases between. There are 14 residues in the CDR3. The DNA of the CDR3 is TGTGCCAGCAGCGGCGAGGCCTCCTACAATGAGCAGTTCTTC. Its translation is CASSGEASYNEQFF.

The genes are TRBV6-6 and TRBJ2-7, with 7 bases matching TRBD2. This CDR3 comprises 16 residues. CDR1 and CDR2 (germline): MNHNY, SVGAGI (reference sequence). Unmatched junction bases numbered 11, after V lost 3 bases and J lost 3 bases. The CDR3 protein is CASSYFGAGELYEQYF. The CDR3 nucleotides are TGTGCCAGCAGTTATTTCGGGGCGGGAGAGCTCTACGAGCAGTACTTC.

This clone appeared a single time. This chain links TRBV9 with TRBJ2-5, with D tentatively TRBD2 (6 bases). The CDR3 contains 15 residues. Deletions cut 0 bases from V and 2 bases from J, with 11 bases between. The germline V gene has CDR1 SGDLS and CDR2 YYNGEE. The CDR3 DNA reads as TGTGCCAGCAGCGTAGCTGAGGCGGGGCAAGAGACCCAGTACTTC. Translated: CASSVAEAGQETQYF. The full variable domain, in which reference TRBV9 and TRBJ2-5 provide the parts outside the CDR3, is DSGVTQTPKHLITATGQRVTLRCSPRSGDLSVYWYQQSLDQGLQFLIQYYNGEERAKGNILERFSAQQFPDLHSELNLSSLELGDSALYFCASSVAEAGQETQYFGPGTRLLVL.

The rearrangement joins TRBV19 to TRBJ2-7; D could derive from TRBD1 or TRBD2 (5 bases each). The CDR3 is made up of 13 amino acids. Looked up from germline, CDR1 is LNHDA and CDR2 is SQIVND (reference sequence). Deletions cut 8 bases from V and 1 base from J, with 12 bases between. CDR3 sequence: CASAPGGSYEQYF. CDR3 nucleotide sequence: TGTGCCAGTGCCCCTGGGGGATCCTACGAGCAGTACTTC.

The rearrangement links TRBV5-1 to TRBJ2-5; 8 bases match TRBD1. CDR1 is SGHRS, CDR2 YFSETQ, per germline. This CDR3 has 14 residues. V lost 8 bases and J lost 4; bases outside the gene matches: 10. The CDR3 sequence is CASVDRGATETQYF. In nucleotides, the CDR3 is TGCGCCAGTGTTGACAGGGGCGCGACAGAGACCCAGTACTTC.

The chain is built from TRBV27 and TRBJ2-2; unclear D gene. Trimming cost V 8 bases and J 7 bases, with 14 bases left between them. There are 13 residues in the CDR3. The germline V gene encodes CDR1 MNHEY and CDR2 SMNVEV (reference sequence). CDR3 in amino acids: CASSWAEDGELFF. CDR3 in DNA: TGTGCCAGCTCGTGGGCCGAGGACGGGGAGCTGTTTTTT.

V usage is TRBV6-1 and J usage is TRBJ2-7; no firm D call. Germline CDR1 is MNHNS and CDR2 is SASEGT. Trimming pared 0 bases from V and 0 bases from J, leaving 12 bases between. The CDR3 has 16 residues. The CDR3 DNA reads as TGTGCCAGCAGTGAAGCTTTAGACGGCCCCTCCTACGAGCAGTACTTC. Its translation is CASSEALDGPSYEQYF.